The rows below give T cell receptor beta chains drawn from one sample of a study of OX40 agonist ivuxolimab in advanced cancers. Sequencing used immunoSEQ multiplex PCR; TCRdb keeps in-frame clones, though not all of them. The sample contains some 83,000 clones, about 86% of which appear only once. The specimen comprised CD4+ or CD8+ T cells sorted from blood, sampled in a trial of the OX40 agonist ivuxolimab. The receptors shown here come from an adult with an advanced solid tumor such as melanoma, head and neck, liver or kidney cancer. Both conserved end residues are part of each CDR3. D genes are given only for firm matches. Clone size appears in some rows only: once, few, many, or a class for an expanded clone.

abundance,v_gene,d_gene,j_gene,CDR3aa,CDR3nt
.,TRBV30,.,TRBJ2-7,CAWRLTGISYEQYF,TGTGCCTGGAGACTCACAGGGATATCCTACGAGCAGTACTTC
.,TRBV29-1,TRBD1,TRBJ2-7,CSVIFQQGATYEQYF,TGCAGCGTTATTTTTCAACAGGGGGCGACCTACGAGCAGTACTTC
.,TRBV19,.,TRBJ1-5,CASSLTLLSNQPQHF,TGTGCCAGTAGTCTGACCCTGCTTAGCAATCAGCCCCAGCATTTT
.,TRBV27,.,TRBJ1-1,CASSLLRGNTEAFF,TGTGCCAGCAGTTTGTTGAGGGGGAACACTGAAGCTTTCTTT
.,TRBV7-6,.,TRBJ2-2,CASSLARTLGTGELFF,TGTGCCAGCAGCTTAGCAAGGACGCTAGGAACCGGGGAGCTGTTTTTT
.,TRBV7-9,.,TRBJ2-6,CASSFGNGANVLTF,TGTGCCAGCAGCTTCGGGAATGGGGCCAACGTCCTGACTTTC
.,TRBV5-8,.,TRBJ1-1,CASSLVVGLTEAFF,TGTGCCAGCAGCTTGGTGGTGGGGCTGACTGAAGCTTTCTTT
.,TRBV11-3,TRBD1,TRBJ2-7,CASSLRTGNSYEQYF,TGTGCCAGCAGCCTGAGGACAGGGAACTCCTACGAGCAGTACTTC
once,TRBV6-6,TRBD2,TRBJ2-2,CASSPGLAGGTGELFF,TGTGCCAGCAGTCCGGGACTAGCGGGCGGCACCGGGGAGCTGTTTTTT
.,TRBV5-4,TRBD1,TRBJ1-2,CASSLGPGQGDYGYTF,TGTGCCAGCAGCTTGGGTCCGGGACAGGGGGACTATGGCTACACCTTC
.,TRBV7-2,.,TRBJ1-2,CASSLAHSGATNYGYTF,TGTGCCAGCAGCTTAGCTCACAGCGGGGCAACTAACTATGGCTACACCTTC
.,TRBV11-2,.,TRBJ2-7,CASSLDRGRASYEQYF,TGTGCCAGCAGCTTAGACAGGGGCAGGGCCTCCTACGAGCAGTACTTC
few,TRBV9,.,TRBJ1-4,CASSVRGDTGNEKLFF,TGTGCCAGCAGCGTGCGCGGGGACACGGGGAATGAAAAACTGTTTTTT
.,TRBV7-9,.,TRBJ2-5,CASTERTGSQETQYF,TGTGCCAGCACCGAAAGAACAGGTAGCCAAGAGACCCAGTACTTC
.,TRBV19,.,TRBJ1-1,CASSPRGRGRTEAFF,TGTGCCAGTAGTCCACGGGGACGGGGGCGGACTGAAGCTTTCTTT
few,TRBV10-1,.,TRBJ1-2,CASSKERNYGYTF,TGCGCCAGCAGCAAGGAGAGAAACTATGGCTACACCTTC
.,TRBV5-6,TRBD2,TRBJ2-3,CASLSRDYPGLFSTDTQYF,TGTGCCAGCCTCAGCCGGGACTATCCCGGGTTGTTTAGCACAGATACGCAGTATTTT
few,TRBV5-1,.,TRBJ1-5,CASSFGDSNQPQHF,TGCGCCAGCAGCTTCGGCGATAGCAATCAGCCCCAGCATTTT
.,TRBV18,TRBD1,TRBJ2-5,CASSPGQAETQYF,TGTGCCAGCTCACCAGGACAGGCGGAGACCCAGTACTTC
.,TRBV2,.,TRBJ2-3,CASSVGDAFITDTQYF,TGTGCCAGCAGTGTTGGCGACGCCTTTATCACAGATACGCAGTATTTT
.,TRBV6-5,.,TRBJ2-6,CASSYRGSGANVLTF,TGTGCCAGCAGTTACCGGGGATCTGGGGCCAACGTCCTGACTTTC
few,TRBV10-1,.,TRBJ1-2,CASSESIQGGGYTF,TGCGCCAGCAGTGAGTCGATACAGGGCGGTGGCTACACCTTC
.,TRBV7-9,TRBD2,TRBJ2-1,CASLLAGGDNEQFF,TGTGCCAGCCTTCTAGCGGGGGGCGACAATGAGCAGTTCTTC
.,TRBV7-9,TRBD1,TRBJ1-1,CASSPREGQGAITEAFF,TGTGCCAGCAGCCCTCGAGAGGGACAGGGGGCCATCACTGAAGCTTTCTTT
.,TRBV6-1,.,TRBJ1-6,CASRVPKNSPLHF,TGTGCCAGCAGAGTGCCTAAGAATTCACCCCTCCACTTT
.,TRBV5-7,.,TRBJ2-7,CASSLRRGAPYEQYF,TGTGCCAGCAGCTTGAGAAGGGGGGCCCCCTACGAGCAGTACTTC
.,TRBV5-1,.,TRBJ2-7,CASSLMGDHEQYF,TGCGCCAGCAGCTTGATGGGGGATCACGAGCAGTACTTC
.,TRBV7-8,TRBD2,TRBJ2-1,CASSSTPGLGNEQFF,TGTGCCAGCAGCTCGACCCCGGGACTAGGGAATGAGCAGTTCTTC
.,TRBV6-1,TRBD2,TRBJ2-4,CASSAGLAGYYIQYF,TGTGCCAGCAGCGCTGGACTAGCGGGGTATTACATTCAGTACTTC
.,TRBV27,TRBD1,TRBJ1-4,CASSGTDLSGEKLFF,TGTGCCAGCTCCGGGACAGACCTCTCCGGCGAAAAACTGTTTTTT
.,TRBV4-1,.,TRBJ1-5,CASSPRAPPPNQPQHF,TGCGCCAGCAGCCCGAGGGCACCTCCCCCCAATCAGCCCCAGCATTTT
once,TRBV5-6,.,TRBJ1-2,CASSLFSEAPGYGYTF,TGTGCCAGCAGCCTGTTTAGTGAGGCTCCAGGCTATGGCTACACCTTC
.,TRBV30,.,TRBJ1-6,CAWSVYGPRDSPLHF,TGTGCCTGGAGTGTATACGGGCCACGGGATTCACCCCTCCACTTT
.,TRBV5-1,TRBD1,TRBJ2-1,CASSLGTGEGEQFF,TGCGCCAGCAGCTTGGGGACAGGGGAGGGTGAGCAGTTCTTC
.,TRBV5-1,TRBD2,TRBJ2-3,CASSSGTSGGDTQYF,TGCGCCAGCAGCTCAGGGACTAGCGGGGGGGATACGCAGTATTTT
.,TRBV18,TRBD2,TRBJ2-1,CASSPMTSGEVYNEQFF,TGTGCCAGCTCACCGATGACTAGCGGGGAGGTCTACAATGAGCAGTTCTTC
.,TRBV19,.,TRBJ2-1,CASSRGAPQVNEQFF,TGTGCCAGTAGCCGGGGGGCCCCCCAGGTCAATGAGCAGTTCTTC
.,TRBV9,.,TRBJ1-5,CASSSGGTNQPQHF,TGTGCCAGCAGCTCAGGTGGGACCAATCAGCCCCAGCATTTT
.,TRBV2,TRBD1,TRBJ1-1,CASSARDRNTEAFF,TGTGCCAGCAGCGCTAGGGACAGGAACACTGAAGCTTTCTTT
few,TRBV6-1,.,TRBJ2-5,CASSRLTLGETQYF,TGTGCCAGCAGTAGACTCACCCTAGGGGAGACCCAGTACTTC